This entry describes one T cell receptor (beta chain). This entry comes from a study of Ad26.COV2.S vaccination and SARS-CoV-2 variants. At the level of the study: Intramuscular Ad26.COV2.S doses were given once or twice, 56 days apart.

The V end lost 7 bases, the J end lost 2 bases, and 6 bases lay between the germline ends. Germline assignment: CDR1 MDHEN and CDR2 SYDVKM. The CDR3 has 11 residues. Treatment reported: roughly 19 received Ad26.COV2.S at low or high dose, single or two shots; about five received placebo; per-sample allocation not given. Material that was analyzed had been drawn on day 63 after the first vaccine or placebo injection. An Ad26 vector was used to express Wuhan-strain SARS-CoV-2 spike as the vaccine. Here immunoSEQ multiplex PCR was the method, and the copy in TCRdb shows in-frame clones only, minus some. The sample lists around 320,000 clones, 86% occurring once.

The sequenced sample was peripheral blood, obtained in a trial of Ad26.COV2.S vaccine versus placebo. The chain carries TRBV28 and TRBJ2-7; no clear D. The clonotype comes from a person aged 18-60 years who received the Ad26.COV2.S COVID-19 vaccine or a placebo. CDR3 loop: CASIGPYEQYF. CDR3 DNA sequence: TGTGCCAGCATCGGCCCCTACGAGCAGTACTTC.